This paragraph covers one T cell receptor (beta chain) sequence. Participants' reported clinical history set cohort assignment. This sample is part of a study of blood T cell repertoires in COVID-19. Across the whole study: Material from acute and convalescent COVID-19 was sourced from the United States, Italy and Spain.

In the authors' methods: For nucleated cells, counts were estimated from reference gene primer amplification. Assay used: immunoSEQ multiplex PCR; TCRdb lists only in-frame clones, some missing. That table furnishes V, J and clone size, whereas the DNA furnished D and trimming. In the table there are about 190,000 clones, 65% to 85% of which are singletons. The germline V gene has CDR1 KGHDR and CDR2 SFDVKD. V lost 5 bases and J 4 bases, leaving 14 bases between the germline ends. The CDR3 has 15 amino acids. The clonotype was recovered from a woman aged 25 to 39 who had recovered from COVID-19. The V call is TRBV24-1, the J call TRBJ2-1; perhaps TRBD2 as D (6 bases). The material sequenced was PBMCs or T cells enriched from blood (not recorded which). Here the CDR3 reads CATSVRLGSYNEQFF. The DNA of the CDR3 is TGTGCCACCAGTGTGAGACTAGGGAGTTACAATGAGCAGTTCTTC.